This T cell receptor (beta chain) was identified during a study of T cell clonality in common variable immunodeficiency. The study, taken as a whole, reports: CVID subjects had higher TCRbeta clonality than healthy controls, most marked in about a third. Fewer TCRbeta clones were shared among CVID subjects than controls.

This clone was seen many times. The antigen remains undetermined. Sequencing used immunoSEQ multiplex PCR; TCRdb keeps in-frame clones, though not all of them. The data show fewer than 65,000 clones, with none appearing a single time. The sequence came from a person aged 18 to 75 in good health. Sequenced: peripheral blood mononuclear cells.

The CDR3 bases that were read are TGTGCCAGTCAAGGGGAATACACCGGGGAG. Protein sequence: CASQGEYTGE. The CDR3 reads in full as CASQGEYTGELFF. This rearrangement joins TRBV28 to TRBJ2-2; D possibly corresponds to TRBD1 (5 bases). The read falls 3 residues short of the CDR3 end, and the missing part is taken from the germline J gene. The CDR3 length is 13 residues. Per the germline V gene, CDR1 is MDHEN and CDR2 is SYDVKM. V lost 9 bases to trimming and J lost 3 bases, with 11 bases between them.